What follows is one T cell receptor (beta chain) and its context. The sample belongs to a study of cytomegalovirus exposure and HLA in healthy donors. CDR1 LNHDA and CDR2 SQIVND come from the germline V gene (reference sequence). After removal of 1 base from V and 3 bases from J, the junction contained 6 bases not matched to a gene. This CDR3 is built from 16 residues. Researchers ran the PCR with 60 Vbeta and 13 Jbeta primers. This table comes from immunoSEQ multiplex PCR, and its TCRdb copy is limited to in-frame clones, with some not included. Seen here are approximately 150,000 clones, roughly 62% observed once, and the top ten hold about 4.1%.

The sequence was obtained from a man aged 55 to 70 in good health and CMV-seronegative. The genes are TRBV19 and TRBJ1-1, with 9 bases identical to TRBD1. Sequenced sample: PBMCs. The CDR3 is CASSIGDRVGDTEAFF. The CDR3, as DNA: TGTGCCAGTAGTATAGGGGACAGGGTTGGGGACACTGAAGCTTTCTTT. Complete variable domain (other parts from reference TRBV19 and TRBJ1-1): DGGITQSPKYLFRKEGQNVTLSCEQNLNHDAMYWYRQDPGQGLRLIYYSQIVNDFQKGDIAEGYSVSREKKESFPLTVTSAQKNPTAFYLCASSIGDRVGDTEAFFGQGTRLTVV.